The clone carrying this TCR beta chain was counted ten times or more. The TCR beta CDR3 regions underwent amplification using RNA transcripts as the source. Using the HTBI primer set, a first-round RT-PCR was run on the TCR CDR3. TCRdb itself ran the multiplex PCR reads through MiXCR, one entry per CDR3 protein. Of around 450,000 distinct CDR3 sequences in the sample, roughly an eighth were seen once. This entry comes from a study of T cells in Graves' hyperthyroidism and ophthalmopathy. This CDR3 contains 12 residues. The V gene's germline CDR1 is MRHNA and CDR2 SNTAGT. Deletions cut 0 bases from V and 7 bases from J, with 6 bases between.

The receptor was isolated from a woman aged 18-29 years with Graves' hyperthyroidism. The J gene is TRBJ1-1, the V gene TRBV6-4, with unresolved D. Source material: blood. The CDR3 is CASSDSNHEAFF. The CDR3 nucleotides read TGTGCCAGCAGTGACTCGAATCATGAAGCTTTCTTT.